Listed below are T cell receptor beta chains from one sample, sequenced in a study of T cell repertoires in cytomegalovirus infection. TCRdb re-called the reads with MiXCR, one entry per CDR3 protein. The sample records hundreds of thousands of distinct CDR3 sequences, 20% to 25% being singletons. The sequencing sample was made of CD8+ T cells from PBMCs. The receptors stem from a human donor in good health (CMV status not recorded). Some clones in this sample may be carry-over from other donors' samples. The CDR3 runs from the conserved cysteine through the conserved F or W. The D gene is left open where the match is weak. Clone size is given for some rows only: seen once, a few or many times, or a class if the clone is expanded.

NA few TRBJ2-6 TRBV2 TGTGCCAGCAGTGAAGCGGACGGCTTTGGGGCCAACGTCCTGACTTTC CASSEADGFGANVLTF
NA NA TRBJ1-1 TRBV6-4 TGTGCCAGCAGTGAAGCGATAGGCACTGAAGCTTTCTTT CASSEAIGTEAFF
NA many TRBJ2-3 TRBV29-1 TGCAGCGTTGAAGTTGGCACAGATACGCAGTATTTT CSVEVGTDTQYF
TRBD1 few TRBJ1-4 TRBV7-9 TGTGCCAGCGTCAACAGGGGGACTGAAAAACTGTTTTTT CASVNRGTEKLFF
NA many TRBJ1-2 TRBV12-3/TRBV12-4 TGTGCCAGCAGCCCGGGACGACCAAGGGTCTATGGCTACACCTTC CASSPGRPRVYGYTF
NA many TRBJ1-4 TRBV7-9 TGTGCCAGCAGCTTAAGGGAGGGGCGAAATTATGAAAAACTGTTTTTT CASSLREGRNYEKLFF
NA few TRBJ1-2 TRBV12-5 TGTGCTAGTGGCCGTTCGGGCAGGCTTTACTATGGCTACACCTTC CASGRSGRLYYGYTF
TRBD1 many TRBJ1-2 TRBV7-6 TGTGCCAGCAGCCCCGGGACAGGGGCCTTATGGAACTATGGCTACACCTTC CASSPGTGALWNYGYTF
NA NA TRBJ1-5 TRBV6-2/TRBV6-3 TGTGCCAGCACCACGGGGGATCGCAATCAGCCCCAGCATTTT CASTTGDRNQPQHF
NA few TRBJ1-6 TRBV10-3 TGTGCCATCAGCCCGGGCCGTAATAATTCACCCCTCCACTTT CAISPGRNNSPLHF
TRBD1 many TRBJ2-5 TRBV7-6 TGTGCCAGCAGCCCCCCGGAGGACAGGAAGACCCAGTACTTC CASSPPEDRKTQYF
TRBD2 many TRBJ2-1 TRBV7-8 TGTGCCAGCAGCCCTGGGTCGGGGGGGTACTACAATGAGCAGTTCTTC CASSPGSGGYYNEQFF
TRBD1 few TRBJ1-4 TRBV29-1 TGCAGCGTTGACCTCGACAGGGGCCAACTGTTTTTT CSVDLDRGQLFF
NA few TRBJ2-1 TRBV12-3/TRBV12-4 TGTGCCAGCAGTTTAGGAGCGCATGTCTCCTACAATGAGCAGTTCTTC CASSLGAHVSYNEQFF
TRBD2 NA TRBJ2-1 TRBV9 TGTGCCAGCAGCGTTCGCCGGGGGGGCGGCGATGAGCAGTTCTTC CASSVRRGGGDEQFF
NA few TRBJ1-1 TRBV20-1 TGCAGTGCTAGAGATTTGGACACCTCTAAAGCTTTCTTT CSARDLDTSKAFF
NA many TRBJ2-3 TRBV2 TGTGCCAGCAGGGCTGAACTGTCGGCAGATACGCAGTATTTT CASRAELSADTQYF
NA many TRBJ2-7 TRBV7-6 TGTGCCAGCAGCTTAGCAGGACCACTCGGCGAGCAGTACTTC CASSLAGPLGEQYF
TRBD1 NA TRBJ2-7 TRBV12-3/TRBV12-4 TGTGCCAGCAGTTCGTCCCGGGACAGGGGCGAGCAGTACTTC CASSSSRDRGEQYF
NA NA TRBJ1-5 TRBV19 TGTGCCAGTAGTATCCCGGACAGCATCGGACAGCCCCAGCATTTT CASSIPDSIGQPQHF
NA NA TRBJ2-2 TRBV5-3 TGTGCCAGCAGCCTTGGTAGGGCCTTGAACACCGGGGAGCTGTTTTTT CASSLGRALNTGELFF
TRBD2 NA TRBJ2-5 TRBV28 TGTGCCAGCAGTTTCCCTAGCGGGGAGTACCAAGAGACCCAGTACTTC CASSFPSGEYQETQYF
TRBD1 NA TRBJ1-1 TRBV4-1 TGCGCCAGCAGCCAGGAACAGGGGAGAACTGAAGCTTTCTTT CASSQEQGRTEAFF
NA NA TRBJ1-2 TRBV5-6 TGTGCCAGCAGCTCGATAACGGACTATGGCTACACCTTC CASSSITDYGYTF
NA NA TRBJ1-1 TRBV29-1 TGCAGCGTTGTAGAGACCTCGACGTGGACTGAAGCTTTCTTT CSVVETSTWTEAFF
NA NA TRBJ1-1 TRBV7-8 TGTGCCAGCAGCATCCGGGACGACAATCTGAACACTGAAGCTTTCTTT CASSIRDDNLNTEAFF
NA few TRBJ2-1 TRBV4-1 TGCGCCAGCACCCCAGGCAAGGGCGGGTACAATGAGCAGTTCTTC CASTPGKGGYNEQFF
TRBD2 NA TRBJ2-1 TRBV7-6 TGTGCCAGCAGCCGTAGCGGGGGACCAACCTACAATGAGCAGTTCTTC CASSRSGGPTYNEQFF
NA NA TRBJ2-5 TRBV7-6 TGTGCCAGCAGCAAGGGGGGGCGGCAAGAGACCCAGTACTTC CASSKGGRQETQYF
NA NA TRBJ1-2 TRBV27 TGTGCCAGCAGTTTACGGGGGGTTGTCTATGGCTACACCTTC CASSLRGVVYGYTF
NA many TRBJ2-1 TRBV7-6 TGTGCCAGCAGCAAGGACAGAGGCGGATACAATGAGCAGTTCTTC CASSKDRGGYNEQFF
NA NA TRBJ1-2 TRBV5-6 TGTGCCAGCGCCGGGGGACATTCATATGGCTACACCTTC CASAGGHSYGYTF
NA NA TRBJ1-2 TRBV6-6 TGTGCCAGCAGCCCCCCGGGGGGTCCTAACTATGGCTACACCTTC CASSPPGGPNYGYTF
TRBD1 NA TRBJ1-4 TRBV6-6 TGTGCCAGCAGTTACTCCCCTGGGGACAGGGTTAATGAAAAACTGTTTTTT CASSYSPGDRVNEKLFF
TRBD1 NA TRBJ2-7 TRBV7-9 TGTGCCAGCAGTCTACAGGGGGCCAGCGAGCAGTACTTC CASSLQGASEQYF
NA many TRBJ2-1 TRBV7-8 TGTGCCAGCAGCTTAGTCCCGCAGGTTAATGAGCAGTTCTTC CASSLVPQVNEQFF
NA NA TRBJ2-7 TRBV9 TGTGCCAGCAGCGTAGGGAGGCGGACCTACGAGCAGTACTTC CASSVGRRTYEQYF
NA few TRBJ1-4 TRBV28 TGTGCCAGCAGTCCCCCGCAGGGGCCGCCTTCTAATGAAAAACTGTTTTTT CASSPPQGPPSNEKLFF
NA NA TRBJ1-1 TRBV7-6 TGTGCCAGCAGCCCGGGGTTAGGGCTTACCACTGAAGCTTTCTTT CASSPGLGLTTEAFF
NA NA TRBJ1-1 TRBV28 TGTGCCAGCAGCGAAGACACTATGAACACTGAAGCTTTCTTT CASSEDTMNTEAFF
NA NA TRBJ2-1 TRBV6-1 TGTGCCAGCAGTCCTCAAGAATACAATGAGCAGTTCTTC CASSPQEYNEQFF
TRBD2 many TRBJ2-3 TRBV7-8 TGTGCCAGCAGCACGCGGGGGGGCGTCGATACGCAGTATTTT CASSTRGGVDTQYF
NA NA TRBJ2-1 TRBV2 TGTGCCAGCAGTACCGATCCCGGGGATGAGCAGTTCTTC CASSTDPGDEQFF
TRBD2 few TRBJ2-5 TRBV11-1 TGTGCCAGCAGCCATGGACTAGCGGGGGGGTCTGTCATGGAGACCCAGTACTTC CASSHGLAGGSVMETQYF
TRBD2 few TRBJ2-1 TRBV29-1 TGCAGCGTAGACTCTTCCTTACTAGCGGGGGTTCTACACAATGAGCAGTTCTTC CSVDSSLLAGVLHNEQFF